This is a list of T cell receptor beta chains from one sample in a study of blood T cells in healthy people across ages. TCRdb analysed the 5' RACE reads with MiXCR anew, one entry per CDR3 protein. The table shows 800,000 or so distinct CDR3 sequences, with about 62% occurring only once. Sequenced material: blood. The receptors were gathered from a man under 40 in good health. CDR3s include the opening cysteine and the closing phenylalanine or tryptophan. The D gene is left open where the match is weak. Size is omitted from some rows. Given values are once, few, many or a class for expanded clones.

TRBV4-3	TRBJ2-5	.	18	TRBD2	CASSQDRPTSGGAETQYF
TRBV7-9	TRBJ2-7	few	16	TRBD1	CASSSPKGGASSEQYF
TRBV7-3	TRBJ1-2	.	14	.	CASSLNQGFGGYTF
TRBV20-1	.	.	13	.	CSARAGRVETQYF
TRBV20-1	TRBJ1-2	few	16	.	CSATPKGTSANYGYTF
TRBV5-1	TRBJ2-1	.	13	.	CASRWSSGDEQFF
TRBV6-2/TRBV6-3	TRBJ2-7	.	14	.	CASGSGQHPYEQYF
TRBV20-1	TRBJ2-1	.	14	TRBD1	CSATGTGEENEQFF
TRBV10-3	TRBJ2-1	.	14	.	CAISPGGRWETQFF
TRBV29-1	TRBJ2-7	.	12	TRBD2	CSSRLAGGEQYF
TRBV29-1	TRBJ2-1	.	14	.	CSAEVSSGNNEQFF
TRBV20-1	TRBJ2-5	.	13	.	CSAPETSSWEQYF
TRBV4-2	TRBJ1-2	.	15	.	CASSQEERSNYGYTF
TRBV9	TRBJ1-5	.	22	.	CASSVGATPTGLEVYGNQPQHF
TRBV6-5	TRBJ2-1	.	14	.	CASSAGEQINEQFF
TRBV28	TRBJ1-6	.	14	TRBD1	CASSSDRVPSPLHF
TRBV12-3/TRBV12-4	TRBJ2-6	.	16	TRBD1	CASSFDRGSGANVLTF
TRBV9	TRBJ2-5	.	16	.	CASSVAEGPSWETQYF
TRBV29-1	TRBJ2-6	.	15	TRBD1	CSVESRGLGANVLTF
TRBV20-1	TRBJ2-3	.	13	.	CSAGLGAGDTQYF
TRBV4-2	TRBJ1-6	.	17	.	CASSQVRPRSYNSPLHF
TRBV12-3/TRBV12-4	TRBJ2-1	.	16	.	CASSMVGGHIYNEQFF
TRBV6-5	TRBJ2-7	few	15	TRBD2	CASRRYRLAGYEQYF
TRBV11-1	TRBJ1-1	few	13	.	CASSTQRNTEAFF
TRBV27	TRBJ2-7	.	14	TRBD1	CASSWTGEAYEQYF
TRBV29-1	TRBJ1-5	few	15	TRBD1	CSVLDGTGGNQPQHF
TRBV20-1	TRBJ2-1	.	15	.	CSARERPRTYNEQFF
TRBV20-1	TRBJ2-5	few	15	TRBD2	CSARDFEFLTGGPYF
TRBV13	TRBJ1-1	.	14	.	CASSLLRSQTEAFF
TRBV12-3/TRBV12-4	.	.	13	TRBD1	CASRFRQGYEQYF
TRBV29-1	TRBJ1-2	.	12	.	CSVVREIYGYTF
TRBV9	TRBJ2-7	.	13	.	CASSVATAYEQYF
TRBV28	TRBJ2-7	.	16	TRBD2	CASSLSLAGVSYEQYF
TRBV29-1	TRBJ2-5	few	12	.	CSVVQGVRSQYF
TRBV7-2	TRBJ2-3	few	15	TRBD1	CANARTGGWIDTQYF
TRBV7-2	TRBJ2-6	.	17	.	CASNREGGADGANVLTF
TRBV12-3/TRBV12-4	TRBJ2-5	few	13	TRBD1	CASREQGKETQYF
TRBV4-2	TRBJ1-2	.	15	TRBD1	CASSQEPTGSNGYTF
TRBV12-3/TRBV12-4	TRBJ2-7	.	13	TRBD1	CASSLDRGLEQYF
TRBV5-5	TRBJ2-1	.	13	.	CASSLDRVWEQFF
TRBV29-1	TRBJ2-7	.	13	.	CSVALGGSYEQYF
TRBV5-1	TRBJ1-5	.	16	TRBD1	CASSSTPQGAGQPQHF
TRBV7-9	TRBJ2-7	.	14	TRBD1	CASSLVGTEYEQYF
TRBV29-1	TRBJ2-7	.	13	TRBD2	CSGSGGSSYEQYF
TRBV6-6	TRBJ1-1	.	16	TRBD1	CASSYSQGGGSTEAFF
TRBV20-1	TRBJ2-2	.	14	.	CSATTWTDTGELFF
TRBV6-2/TRBV6-3	TRBJ2-3	.	15	TRBD2	CASSFRGDSTDTQYF
TRBV29-1	TRBJ2-7	.	13	.	CSVVDGAGYEQYF
TRBV28	TRBJ2-7	.	15	TRBD2	CASSFTSGVAYEQYF
TRBV10-3	.	.	19	TRBD1	CAISESEVGQGLRRNIQYF